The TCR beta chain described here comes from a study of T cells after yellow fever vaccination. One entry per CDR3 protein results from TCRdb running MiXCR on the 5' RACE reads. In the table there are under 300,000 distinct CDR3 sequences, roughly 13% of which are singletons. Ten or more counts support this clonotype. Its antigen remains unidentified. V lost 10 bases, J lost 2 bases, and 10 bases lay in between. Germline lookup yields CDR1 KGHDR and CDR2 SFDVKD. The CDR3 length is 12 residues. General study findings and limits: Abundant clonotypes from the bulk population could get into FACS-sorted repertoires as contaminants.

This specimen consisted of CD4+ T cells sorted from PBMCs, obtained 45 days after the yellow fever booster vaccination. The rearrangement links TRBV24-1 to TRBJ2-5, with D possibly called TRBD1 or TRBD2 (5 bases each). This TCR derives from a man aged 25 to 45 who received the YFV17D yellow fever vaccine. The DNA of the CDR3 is TGTGCCACAGGGACGCCACAAGAGACCCAGTACTTC. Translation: CATGTPQETQYF.